This TCR beta chain was found in a study of CD8 T cells in ankylosing spondylitis. General study points: CD8+ cells made up the disease-linked clones, which were relatively rare in peripheral blood. It was reported that disease-linked clones were significantly enriched in matched ankylosing spondylitis synovial fluid. Reactive arthritis synovial fluid and blood previously showed some of these motif variants. A TCR beta motif of several highly homologous variants appeared characteristic of ankylosing spondylitis blood.

TCRdb recomputed calls from the 5' RACE reads with MiXCR, one row per CDR3 protein. The data show approximately 540,000 distinct CDR3 sequences, roughly an eighth seen once. CDR3 length: 13 amino acids. Per the germline V gene, CDR1 is SGHAT and CDR2 is FQNNGV. Trimming took 2 bases from V and 5 from J, leaving 7 bases between them. In this sample, this clonotype turned up a few times. Antigen specificity is unknown. The chain combines TRBV11-2 with TRBJ1-5; D gene unclear. Specimen: blood, either unsorted or a sorted T cell fraction (not recorded which). The origin of this receptor is a male donor with ankylosing spondylitis. CDR3 residues: CASSLFSDQPQHF. CDR3 DNA: TGTGCCAGCAGCTTATTCAGCGATCAGCCCCAGCATTTT.